These 22 T cell receptor beta chains were sequenced from one sample in a study of T cells in tuberculosis. Profiling relied on immunoSEQ multiplex PCR, and the TCRdb table lists in-frame clones only, not all of them. The sample has under 40,000 clones; roughly 95% are singletons. Sequenced input: PBMCs. All receptors derive from a donor between 10 and 35 years old with latent tuberculosis or without tuberculosis infection.

J is TRBJ2-1 and V is TRBV11-2, with 8 bases matching TRBD2. The germline gives CDR1 SGHAT, CDR2 FQNNGV. The CDR3 sequence is 18 residues long. Trimming took 4 bases from V and 5 from J; bases not matched to a gene: 16. The CDR3 sequence is CASSSYRGTSGRNNEQFF. The CDR3 DNA sequence: TGTGCCAGCAGCTCCTATCGGGGAACTAGCGGTCGAAACAATGAGCAGTTCTTC.

A single count supports this clone. The chain carries TRBV4-2 and TRBJ1-5, with no clear D. Per germline, CDR1 LGHNA and CDR2 YNFKEQ. The CDR3 is 13 residues long. Deletions cut 4 bases from V and 5 bases from J, with 9 bases between. The DNA for the CDR3 is TGTGCCAGCAGCCCAGTTAACCATCAGCCCCAGCATTTT. Protein: CASSPVNHQPQHF.

The chain couples TRBV5-1 to TRBJ1-1; a possible D gene is TRBD1 (6 bases). CDR1 and CDR2 from the germline V gene are SGHRS and YFSETQ. This CDR3 is 13 amino acids long. The V end lost 4 bases, the J end lost 2 bases, and 9 bases lay between the germline ends. CDR3: CASSGDINTEAFF. CDR3 nucleotide sequence: TGCGCCAGCAGCGGGGACATTAACACTGAAGCTTTCTTT.

This clone was observed once. The V gene is TRBV28, the J gene TRBJ2-3, with TRBD1 as a possible D gene (5 bases). Germline CDR1 is MDHEN and CDR2 is SYDVKM. The V end lost 5 bases, the J end lost 0 bases, and 15 bases lay between the germline ends. The CDR3 covers 16 residues. CDR3 sequence: CASSVTDSTSTDTQYF. CDR3 DNA: TGTGCCAGCAGTGTGACAGATTCCACTAGCACAGATACGCAGTATTTT. Drawing the rest from reference TRBV28 and TRBJ2-3, the complete variable domain is DVKVTQSSRYLVKRTGEKVFLECVQDMDHENMFWYRQDPGLGLRLIYFSYDVKMKEKGDIPEGYSVSREKKERFSLILESASTNQTSMYLCASSVTDSTSTDTQYFGPGTRLTVL.

The chain couples TRBV5-1 to TRBJ2-1, with 11 bases lining up with TRBD2. Germline CDR1 SGHRS, CDR2 YFSETQ. The CDR3 spans 14 residues. Germline trimming cut 4 bases from V and 7 bases from J; bases unmatched to any gene: 4. CDR3 sequence: CASSGGLAVNEQFF. CDR3 coding DNA: TGCGCCAGCAGCGGGGGACTAGCGGTAAATGAGCAGTTCTTC.

The rearrangement uses TRBV11-2 and TRBJ2-1; 7 bases align to TRBD1. The CDR3 covers 16 residues. Germline values: CDR1 SGHAT, CDR2 FQNNGV. The ends lost 4 bases at V and 4 bases at J; junction bases unmatched: 10. CDR3: CASSSYPRDSYNEQFF. The CDR3 DNA is TGTGCCAGCAGCTCTTACCCCAGGGACAGTTACAATGAGCAGTTCTTC. The variable domain in full, with the rest retrieved from reference TRBV11-2 and TRBJ2-1, is EAGVAQSPRYKIIEKRQSVAFWCNPISGHATLYWYQQILGQGPKLLIQFQNNGVVDDSQLPKDRFSAERLKGVDSTLKIQPAKLEDSAVYLCASSSYPRDSYNEQFFGPGTRLTVL.

The V and J genes are TRBV7-9 and TRBJ2-1; 10 nucleotides align to TRBD2. V trimming: 5 bases; J trimming: 9 bases; junction bases outside the gene matches: 13. Germline CDR1 reads SEHNR; CDR2 reads FQNEAQ (reference sequence). The CDR3 runs 16 residues. CDR3 in DNA: TGTGCCAGCAGCCCGCGAGCGGGAGGGTTCTACGGTGAGCAGTTCTTC. It yields the protein CASSPRAGGFYGEQFF.

The chain uses TRBV5-1 and TRBJ1-1, with D possibly TRBD1 on 6 matching bases. The CDR3 has 15 residues. In germline, CDR1 is SGHRS, CDR2 YFSETQ. Trimming cost V 4 bases and J 5 bases, with 18 bases left between them. CDR3 residues: CASSLSGVGGTEAFF. The CDR3, as DNA: TGCGCCAGCAGCCTTTCAGGGGTGGGCGGGACTGAAGCTTTCTTT.

The genes are TRBV9 and TRBJ1-1, with 9 bases lining up with TRBD1. Germline-derived CDR1 and CDR2 are SGDLS and YYNGEE. The CDR3 loop spans 16 amino acids. The V and J ends lost 3 bases and 1 base, in that order; junction bases with no gene match: 7. The chain's CDR3 is CASSDGQGRANTEAFF. The CDR3, as DNA: TGTGCCAGCAGCGACGGACAGGGGAGGGCGAACACTGAAGCTTTCTTT.

The chain couples TRBV7-9 to TRBJ1-5, with D tentatively TRBD1 (6 bases). V was cut by 5 bases and J by 3 bases, with 11 bases left in between. The CDR3 runs 14 residues. Per the germline V gene, CDR1 is SEHNR and CDR2 is FQNEAQ (reference sequence). The DNA for the CDR3 is TGTGCCAGCAGCCCGGACAGAGACAATCAGCCCCAGCATTTT. Protein: CASSPDRDNQPQHF.

The J gene is TRBJ1-2, the V gene TRBV29-1; D perhaps matches TRBD1 (5 bases). Germline V gives CDR1 SQVTM, CDR2 ANQGSEA. The CDR3 is made up of 13 amino acids. V dropped 2 bases and J dropped 3 bases, with 10 bases sitting between them. The DNA for the CDR3 is TGCAGCGTTGAAAGACAGCGGGACTATGGCTACACCTTC. Translated: CSVERQRDYGYTF.

The chain is built from TRBV7-8 and TRBJ2-2; 8 nucleotides match TRBD1. V lost 0 bases, J lost 5 bases, and 20 bases stayed unmatched. CDR3 length: 21 residues. CDR1 and CDR2 (germline): SGHVS, FQNEAQ. CDR3 in DNA: TGTGCCAGCAGCTTAGCGCGGGTTCGGAATAGCTTACAGGGGGTAACCGGGGAGCTGTTTTTT. This sequence encodes CASSLARVRNSLQGVTGELFF.

The chain is built from TRBV27 and TRBJ1-4; possible D gene TRBD1, 5 bases. CDR3 length: 17 amino acids. Trimming took 6 bases from V and 0 from J, leaving 17 bases between them. The germline V gene encodes CDR1 MNHEY and CDR2 SMNVEV (reference sequence). The chain's CDR3 is CASSRGGGPSTNEKLFF. In DNA form, the CDR3 reads TGTGCCAGCAGCCGCGGGGGTGGTCCCTCAACTAATGAAAAACTGTTTTTT.

The gene calls are TRBV20-1 and TRBJ2-7; no definite D call. The CDR3 totals 11 residues. Germline-derived CDR1 and CDR2 are DFQATT and SNEGSKA (reference sequence). V lost 2 bases and J 6 bases, leaving 8 bases between the germline ends. The CDR3 DNA is TGCAGTGCTAGAAGAGCAAGCGAGCAGTACTTC. Encoded protein: CSARRASEQYF.

The chain couples TRBV6-1 to TRBJ2-7, with D uncertain. CDR1 MNHNS and CDR2 SASEGT come from the germline V gene. Trimming shortened V by 9 bases and J by 3 bases, and 6 bases separated the two germline ends. This CDR3 has 10 residues. This CDR3 reads CASQNYEQYF. The CDR3 coding sequence is TGTGCCAGTCAGAACTACGAGCAGTACTTC.

In its sample, this clone was seen once. J is TRBJ2-1 and V is TRBV7-2; weak D call: TRBD2 (6 bases). CDR3 length: 15 amino acids. Trimming cost V 5 bases and J 10 bases, with 21 bases left between them. Germline assignment: CDR1 SGHTA and CDR2 FQGNSA. The CDR3 nucleotides read TGTGCCAGCAGCCCTTGGGAGGTCCTCGGGGAGGAGCAGTTCTTC. It specifies CASSPWEVLGEEQFF.

The chain recombines TRBV19 with TRBJ2-7; 10 bases are shared with TRBD2. CDR3 length: 14 amino acids. CDR1 LNHDA and CDR2 SQIVND come from the germline V gene (reference sequence). The V segment lost 4 bases and the J segment 4 bases; nucleotides outside the gene matches: 4. The CDR3 nucleotides are TGTGCCAGTAGTACGGCTAGCGGGAGTTACGAGCAGTACTTC. It is translated as CASSTASGSYEQYF.

The chain couples TRBV7-2 to TRBJ1-4; D is undetermined. There are 13 residues in the CDR3. V was cut by 5 bases and J by 0 bases, with 4 bases left in between. In germline, CDR1 is SGHTA, CDR2 FQGNSA. The CDR3 sequence is CASSPATNEKLFF. CDR3 sequence (DNA): TGTGCCAGCAGCCCCGCAACTAATGAAAAACTGTTTTTT.

The chain has TRBV28 and TRBJ1-2; D uncertain. Germline loops: CDR1 MDHEN, CDR2 SYDVKM. The CDR3 consists of 13 residues. Trimming took off 3 bases at V and 4 bases at J, with 9 bases between the two ends. The CDR3 coding sequence is TGTGCCAGCAGTTTGGGCGGGGTCTATGGCTACACCTTC. Translating gives CASSLGGVYGYTF.

About this clone: At one boundary the junction diverges from the germline segment, which might be a read error. The chain recombines TRBV27 with TRBJ1-2, with 8 bases identical to TRBD1. Germline assignment: CDR1 MNHEY and CDR2 SMNVEV (reference sequence). The CDR3 covers 13 residues. DNA of the CDR3: TGTGCCAGCAGTTCAACCCAACGGGACAGGATTCTATTC. Its protein is CASSSTQRDRILF.

The gene calls are TRBV28 and TRBJ2-5; 11 bases match TRBD2. CDR1 MDHEN and CDR2 SYDVKM come from the germline V gene. The junction had 11 bases not matched to a gene; V was cut back by 3 bases and J by 5 bases. This CDR3 spans 17 amino acids. Here the CDR3 reads CASSLELAGAQRETQYF. As DNA, the CDR3 is TGTGCCAGCAGTTTGGAACTAGCGGGAGCCCAAAGGGAGACCCAGTACTTC.

This clone was observed once. The CDR3 reads CASSSEAGGSYEQYF. In DNA form, the CDR3 reads TGTGCCAGCAGCTCCGAGGCGGGAGGTTCCTACGAGCAGTACTTC. This chain connects TRBV6-5 to TRBJ2-7; the match to TRBD2 covers 8 bases. Germline V gene sequence: CDR1 MNHEY, CDR2 SVGAGI. V lost 6 bases to trimming and J lost 1 base; unmatched junction nucleotides: 8. The CDR3 sequence is 15 residues long.